Listed here are 30 T cell receptor beta chains from one sample, sequenced in a study of shared clonotypes between healthy human individuals. Only in-frame clones appear in the TCRdb table, and some are missing; sequencing was by immunoSEQ multiplex PCR. The data hold roughly 760,000 clones, with approximately 79% observed a single time. What was sequenced was memory CD4+ T cells sorted from blood. As for subset: CD45RA-negative fraction. These receptors were obtained from a woman aged 25 to 39 in good health.

J is TRBJ2-1 and V is TRBV11-2; weak D call: TRBD2 (6 bases). The V gene's germline CDR1 is SGHAT and CDR2 FQNNGV. Trimming took 0 bases from V and 4 from J, leaving 10 bases between them. The CDR3 runs 15 residues. CDR3 loop: CASSLDSGGYNEQFF. Here the CDR3 DNA reads TGTGCCAGCAGCTTAGATTCCGGGGGATACAATGAGCAGTTCTTC.

This rearrangement joins TRBV28 to TRBJ1-2, with 7 bases lining up with TRBD1. Germline V gives CDR1 MDHEN, CDR2 SYDVKM. This CDR3 has 13 residues. Trimming at V came to 4 bases and at J to 4 bases, leaving 3 bases not matched to a gene. CDR3 coding DNA: TGTGCCAGCAGTTACAGGGGTTCCTATGGCTACACCTTC. Translated, it gives CASSYRGSYGYTF.

The rearrangement uses TRBV2 and TRBJ1-2; 7 nucleotides match TRBD1. V shed 3 bases, J shed 6 bases, and the junction held 10 bases outside the gene matches. Germline V gives CDR1 SNHLY, CDR2 FYNNEI. The CDR3 length is 15 residues. CDR3 amino acids: CASSDIGGVGNGYTF. The CDR3 DNA reads TGTGCCAGCAGTGATATAGGGGGCGTTGGGAATGGCTACACCTTC. The whole variable domain, filled in from reference TRBV2 and TRBJ1-2, reads EPEVTQTPSHQVTQMGQEVILRCVPISNHLYFYWYRQILGQKVEFLVSFYNNEISEKSEIFDDQFSVERPDGSNFTLKIRSTKLEDSAMYFCASSDIGGVGNGYTFGSGTRLTVV.

The gene calls are TRBV28 and TRBJ2-7, with TRBD2 matching 9 bases. The CDR3 runs to 16 residues. J was trimmed by 5 bases and V by 8 bases; bases with no gene match: 16. CDR1 and CDR2 (germline): MDHEN, SYDVKM. The CDR3 nucleotides are TGTGCCAGCCTGTCGGGCGGGAGGGCCTATTTCCACGAGCAGTACTTC. Translating it yields CASLSGGRAYFHEQYF.

The genes are TRBV9 and TRBJ2-3, with 11 bases identical to TRBD2. The germline gives CDR1 SGDLS, CDR2 YYNGEE. This CDR3 comprises 16 residues. Losses at the gene ends were 0 bases for V and 6 bases for J; bases not matched to a gene: 6. As DNA, the CDR3 is TGTGCCAGCAGCGTAGCCCGGACTAGCGGGCTGGATACGCAGTATTTT. It specifies CASSVARTSGLDTQYF.

The chain combines TRBV7-9 with TRBJ2-1; unclear D gene. The V gene lost 5 bases and the J gene lost 4 bases, with 18 bases spanning the gap. The germline V gene has CDR1 SEHNR and CDR2 FQNEAQ (reference sequence). The CDR3 contains 16 residues. The CDR3 region has the DNA TGTGCCAGCAGCACCCCCAGAATAGTGCCTTACAATGAGCAGTTCTTC. Translated, it gives CASSTPRIVPYNEQFF.

The chain carries TRBV30 and TRBJ1-3; no definite D call. This CDR3 spans 14 amino acids. Trimming took 2 bases from V and 0 from J, leaving 8 bases between them. Germline V CDR1 and CDR2: GTSNPN, SVGIG (reference sequence). CDR3 sequence: CAWSMGRSGNTIYF. The CDR3 nucleotides read TGTGCCTGGAGTATGGGCCGCTCTGGAAACACCATATATTTT.

The rearrangement links TRBV19 to TRBJ2-7; TRBD2 matches 15 bases. Looked up from germline, CDR1 is LNHDA and CDR2 is SQIVND (reference sequence). The ends lost 1 base at V and 4 bases at J; junction bases unmatched: 2. CDR3 length: 16 residues. The CDR3 region is CASSIAGTSGRYEQYF. CDR3 in DNA: TGTGCCAGTAGTATAGCCGGGACTAGCGGGAGGTACGAGCAGTACTTC.

The V call is TRBV25-1, the J call TRBJ1-5, with D possibly being TRBD1 (5 bases). Germline V CDR1 and CDR2: MGHDK, SYGVNS. CDR3 length: 13 amino acids. V was clipped by 6 bases and J by 4 bases, with 10 bases between them. This CDR3 reads CASRGRGNQPQHF. The DNA for the CDR3 is TGTGCCAGCAGAGGACGGGGGAATCAGCCCCAGCATTTT.

The chain uses TRBV28 and TRBJ1-5; D is uncertain. Trimming took 7 bases from V and 4 from J, leaving 20 bases between them. Germline V lookup: CDR1 MDHEN, CDR2 SYDVKM. The CDR3 runs to 16 residues. CDR3 DNA sequence: TGTGCCAGCATCGCCCATTCCGGGAAATCAAATCAGCCCCAGCATTTT. Amino acids: CASIAHSGKSNQPQHF. Variable domain in full (rest from reference TRBV28 and TRBJ1-5): DVKVTQSSRYLVKRTGEKVFLECVQDMDHENMFWYRQDPGLGLRLIYFSYDVKMKEKGDIPEGYSVSREKKERFSLILESASTNQTSMYLCASIAHSGKSNQPQHFGDGTRLSIL.

In its sample, this clone was seen a few times. CDR3 DNA: TGTGCCAGCAGTCGGACTAGCGGGGGGAGTCGGGAGCAGTACTTC. Amino acid sequence: CASSRTSGGSREQYF. The chain has TRBV28 and TRBJ2-7, with TRBD2 matching over 14 bases. The CDR3 extends over 15 amino acids. After removal of 5 bases from V and 7 bases from J, the junction contained 7 bases not matched to a gene. Germline CDR1 MDHEN, CDR2 SYDVKM. Using reference TRBV28 and TRBJ2-7 for the parts outside the CDR3, the full variable domain is DVKVTQSSRYLVKRTGEKVFLECVQDMDHENMFWYRQDPGLGLRLIYFSYDVKMKEKGDIPEGYSVSREKKERFSLILESASTNQTSMYLCASSRTSGGSREQYFGPGTRLTVT.

This clone was recorded only once. This chain joins TRBV23-1 and TRBJ2-1; TRBD1 aligns across 8 bases. TRBV23-1 is annotated as an ORF whose role is uncertain. Trimming took 2 bases from V and 3 from J; bases not matched to a gene: 3. The CDR3 is 15 residues long. CDR3 region: CASSQDRGNYNEQFF. CDR3 nucleotides: TGCGCCAGCAGTCAAGACAGGGGTAACTACAATGAGCAGTTCTTC.

The J gene is TRBJ2-7, the V gene TRBV5-1; 9 bases are a match to TRBD2. CDR3 length: 15 amino acids. Germline-derived CDR1 and CDR2 are SGHRS and YFSETQ. V dropped 4 bases and J dropped 6; count of bases not matched to a gene: 11. The CDR3 nucleotides read TGCGCCAGCAGCCCCCTTGCGGGAGGGCCTACCGAGCAGTACTTC. It is translated as CASSPLAGGPTEQYF.

In this sample, this clone turned up a few times. The chain has TRBV25-1 and TRBJ1-5; D uncertain. The CDR3 has 13 residues. V was clipped by 3 bases and J by 5 bases, with 8 bases between them. Looked up from germline, CDR1 is MGHDK and CDR2 is SYGVNS. The CDR3 spells CASSDRGDQPQHF. The CDR3 nucleotides read TGTGCCAGCAGTGACCGCGGTGATCAGCCCCAGCATTTT.

The chain has TRBV19 and TRBJ2-1; D is possibly TRBD2 (5 bases). The CDR3 has 13 amino acids. The V end lost 6 bases, the J end lost 5 bases, and 11 bases lay between the germline ends. Germline V gene data show CDR1 as LNHDA and CDR2 as SQIVND (reference sequence). The CDR3 DNA reads TGTGCCAGTAGGGGAGAGCGCCACAATGAGCAGTTCTTC. Its translation is CASRGERHNEQFF. The variable domain in full, completed from reference TRBV19 and TRBJ2-1, reads DGGITQSPKYLFRKEGQNVTLSCEQNLNHDAMYWYRQDPGQGLRLIYYSQIVNDFQKGDIAEGYSVSREKKESFPLTVTSAQKNPTAFYLCASRGERHNEQFFGPGTRLTVL.

Note on this clone: One junction end does not reproduce the germline sequence, and a read error may be involved. This sequence joins TRBV7-9 and TRBJ2-5; TRBD1 agrees at 7 bases. This CDR3 is 12 amino acids long. Germline assignment: CDR1 SEHNR and CDR2 FQNEAQ (reference sequence). CDR3 coding DNA: TGTGCCAGCAGCTCAACAGGGGCCGATAGACACTTC. Its translation: CASSSTGADRHF.

The chain joins TRBV27 to TRBJ2-7; 8 positions agree with TRBD2. Germline values: CDR1 MNHEY, CDR2 SMNVEV (reference sequence). The CDR3 extends over 16 amino acids. The V and J ends lost 9 bases and 4 bases, in that order; junction bases with no gene match: 17. The CDR3 loop is CASVAGPSWLGYEQYF. The CDR3 DNA reads as TGTGCCAGTGTAGCGGGACCCTCTTGGCTCGGTTACGAGCAGTACTTC.

This clone was seen just once. The chain recombines TRBV7-2 with TRBJ2-3; 7 positions agree with TRBD2. CDR1 is SGHTA and CDR2 is FQGNSA in the germline V gene. Trimming at V came to 6 bases and at J to 2 bases, leaving 14 bases not matched to a gene. The CDR3 runs to 17 residues. CDR3 loop: CASSLVGGRAFTDTQYF. The CDR3 bases are TGTGCCAGCAGTCTGGTCGGTGGGAGGGCGTTCACAGATACGCAGTATTTT. The variable domain in full, with the rest retrieved from reference TRBV7-2 and TRBJ2-3, is GAGVSQSPSNKVTEKGKDVELRCDPISGHTALYWYRQSLGQGLEFLIYFQGNSAPDKSGLPSDRFSAERTGGSVSTLTIQRTQQEDSAVYLCASSLVGGRAFTDTQYFGPGTRLTVL.

The sample holds a few counts of this clone. V gene TRBV19 combines with J gene TRBJ1-5; D possibly corresponds to TRBD1 (6 bases). CDR1 is LNHDA, CDR2 SQIVND, per germline (reference sequence). The CDR3 runs to 15 residues. Trimming removed 6 bases at V and 4 bases at J, with 16 bases between. CDR3 loop: CASRIDRNGNQPQHF. The DNA for the CDR3 is TGTGCCAGTAGGATCGACAGGAATGGGAATCAGCCCCAGCATTTT.

The chain recombines TRBV6-5 with TRBJ1-4; 9 bases fit TRBD1. The CDR3 loop spans 15 amino acids. Germline V gene lookup returns CDR1 MNHEY and CDR2 SVGAGI. The junction had 3 bases not matched to a gene; V was cut back by 0 bases and J by 7 bases. CDR3 DNA sequence: TGTGCCAGCAGTTACTCCGACAGGGGGGGTGAAAAACTGTTTTTT. Amino acids: CASSYSDRGGEKLFF.

The V call is TRBV28, the J call TRBJ1-4, with 7 nucleotides matching TRBD1. CDR1 and CDR2 from the germline V gene are MDHEN and SYDVKM. J was trimmed by 4 bases and V by 7 bases; bases with no gene match: 9. This CDR3 is built from 15 residues. Written as DNA, the CDR3 is TGTGCCAGCATTAAATTGACAGGGAGTAATGAAAAACTGTTTTTT. It encodes CASIKLTGSNEKLFF.

V usage is TRBV19 and J usage is TRBJ2-4, with D tentatively TRBD2 (6 bases). Between the trimmed V and J ends, which lost 7 bases and 0 bases, there was a span of 16 bases. Germline V gene data show CDR1 as LNHDA and CDR2 as SQIVND (reference sequence). The CDR3 is made up of 16 amino acids. The CDR3 here is CASTWDSAGAKNIQYF. The CDR3 DNA is TGTGCCAGTACCTGGGACTCCGCCGGAGCCAAAAACATTCAGTACTTC. The full variable domain, rest sourced from reference TRBV19 and TRBJ2-4, is DGGITQSPKYLFRKEGQNVTLSCEQNLNHDAMYWYRQDPGQGLRLIYYSQIVNDFQKGDIAEGYSVSREKKESFPLTVTSAQKNPTAFYLCASTWDSAGAKNIQYFGAGTRLSVL.

A few counts support this clone. This chain links TRBV2 with TRBJ1-5, with D perhaps matching TRBD1 (6 bases). V shed 5 bases and J shed 2 bases, with 10 bases lying between them. The CDR3 is 14 residues long. Looked up from germline, CDR1 is SNHLY and CDR2 is FYNNEI. The CDR3 DNA reads as TGTGCCAGCAGTAAGGGGGATGGCAATCAGCCCCAGCATTTT. Amino acids: CASSKGDGNQPQHF. Using reference TRBV2 and TRBJ1-5 for the parts outside the CDR3, the full variable domain is EPEVTQTPSHQVTQMGQEVILRCVPISNHLYFYWYRQILGQKVEFLVSFYNNEISEKSEIFDDQFSVERPDGSNFTLKIRSTKLEDSAMYFCASSKGDGNQPQHFGDGTRLSIL.

The rearrangement links TRBV4-1 to TRBJ2-2, with D possibly TRBD2 on 5 matching bases. The V end lost 4 bases, the J end lost 1 base, and 7 bases lay between the germline ends. The CDR3 runs 14 residues. Germline CDR1 MGHRA, CDR2 YSYEKL. The CDR3 is CASSPGLNTGELFF. Written as DNA, the CDR3 is TGCGCCAGCAGCCCGGGGTTGAACACCGGGGAGCTGTTTTTT.

Comments on this clone: Being one base from a much bigger clone, this may be a read error. The chain combines TRBV7-6 with TRBJ2-7; D is unclear. CDR3 length equals 11 residues. The V gene's germline CDR1 is SGHVS and CDR2 FNYEAQ. The V and J ends lost 3 bases and 2 bases respectively, with 2 bases between them. The CDR3: CASSLTYEQYF. CDR3 nucleotide sequence: TGTGCCAGCAGCTTGACCTACGAGCAGTACTTC.

The chain is built from TRBV29-1 and TRBJ1-2; tentatively, D is TRBD1 (5 bases). V lost 2 bases and J lost 5, with 12 bases in between. The CDR3 contains 13 residues. CDR1 is SQVTM, CDR2 ANQGSEA, per germline. The CDR3 nucleotides read TGCAGCGTTGAATTAGCAGGGCCGTATGGCTACACCTTC. It translates to CSVELAGPYGYTF.

This clone came up once. This chain links TRBV5-6 with TRBJ1-6; 7 bases are shared with TRBD1. Germline lookup yields CDR1 SGHDT and CDR2 YYEEEE. Trimming removed 2 bases from V and 7 bases from J; junction bases left unmatched: 6. CDR3 length: 15 residues. The CDR3 sequence is CASSLQGSGNSPLHF. Written as DNA, the CDR3 is TGTGCCAGCAGCTTACAGGGGAGCGGCAATTCACCCCTCCACTTT.

This rearrangement joins TRBV29-1 to TRBJ1-1; 8 bases match TRBD1. The CDR3 consists of 14 residues. Trimming took 6 bases from V and 1 from J; bases not matched to a gene: 7. Germline V gene data show CDR1 as SQVTM and CDR2 as ANQGSEA. CDR3 bases: TGCAGCGTGGCCCCCGGGACAGGGAACACTGAAGCTTTCTTT. This codes for CSVAPGTGNTEAFF.

The gene calls are TRBV4-1 and TRBJ2-3, with D hard to call. The CDR3 contains 19 residues. Germline V gives CDR1 MGHRA, CDR2 YSYEKL. V lost 0 bases to trimming and J lost 0 bases, with 19 bases between them. The DNA of the CDR3 is TGCGCCAGCAGCCAAGATGCGGTTTTTGCCTTCCTTAGCACAGATACGCAGTATTTT. This codes for CASSQDAVFAFLSTDTQYF.

This clone was observed a single time. The CDR3 loop reads CASSDQTGKETQYF. CDR3 nucleotide sequence: TGTGCCAGCAGTGACCAGACAGGGAAAGAGACCCAGTACTTC. V is TRBV25-1 and J is TRBJ2-5, with 7 bases fitting TRBD1. Germline CDR1 MGHDK, CDR2 SYGVNS. The CDR3 sequence is 14 residues long. The V segment lost 3 bases and the J segment 3 bases; nucleotides outside the gene matches: 4.